Shown below are 24 T cell receptor beta chains from a single sample sequenced in a study of control samples from healthy donors and cancer patients. Libraries were prepared by immunoSEQ multiplex PCR; TCRdb keeps only in-frame clonotypes and omits some of them. The sample gives about 83,000 clones, roughly 91% of which show up once; approximately 15% is in the top ten. Sequencing input: blood. The receptor set was obtained from a man aged 30 to 39 in good health.

This sequence joins TRBV7-6 and TRBJ2-3; 15 bases match TRBD2. The CDR3 totals 20 residues. Germline CDR1 SGHVS, CDR2 FNYEAQ. The V and J ends lost 1 base and 4 bases, in that order; junction bases with no gene match: 12. For the CDR3, the DNA is TGTGCCAGCAGCTTAGTTCGAGGACTAGCGGGAGGGCCTGGCCCAGATACGCAGTATTTT. It codes for CASSLVRGLAGGPGPDTQYF.

In its sample, this clone was seen once. The V and J genes are TRBV15 and TRBJ1-1; D gene ambiguous. CDR3 length: 13 amino acids. In germline, CDR1 is LNHNV, CDR2 YYDKDF (reference sequence). The V gene lost 1 base and the J gene lost 0 bases, with 3 bases spanning the gap. The chain's CDR3 is CATSRAVNTEAFF. CDR3 bases: TGTGCCACCAGCAGAGCGGTGAACACTGAAGCTTTCTTT.

The chain joins TRBV5-6 to TRBJ2-6; 12 bases match TRBD1. CDR1 and CDR2 from the germline V gene are SGHDT and YYEEEE. The V gene end was trimmed by 4 bases and the J gene end by 2 bases; junction bases not matched to a gene: 10. The CDR3 consists of 19 residues. The CDR3 sequence: CASSRDRGLLGAGANVLTF. In DNA form, the CDR3 reads TGTGCCAGCAGCCGGGACAGGGGGCTTTTAGGAGCTGGGGCCAACGTCCTGACTTTC.

The chain is built from TRBV28 and TRBJ2-7, with TRBD1 matching 11 bases. The germline V gene encodes CDR1 MDHEN and CDR2 SYDVKM. Losses at the gene ends were 7 bases for V and 7 bases for J; bases not matched to a gene: 12. The CDR3 has 15 amino acids. As DNA, the CDR3 is TGTGCCAGCACCATAACCGGACAGGGGGCGAGGGAGCAGTACTTC. Translating gives CASTITGQGAREQYF.

The chain recombines TRBV24-1 with TRBJ1-3; D unclear. The CDR3 sequence is 14 residues long. Trimming pared 5 bases from V and 4 bases from J, leaving 11 bases between. Germline lookup yields CDR1 KGHDR and CDR2 SFDVKD. The CDR3 is CATSGLGPGNTIYF. CDR3 in DNA: TGTGCCACCAGTGGGCTCGGCCCGGGAAACACCATATATTTT.

The chain has TRBV18 and TRBJ1-2, with D unresolved. This CDR3 contains 15 residues. Looked up from germline, CDR1 is KGHSH and CDR2 is LQKENI. V lost 0 bases and J lost 6, with 14 bases in between. This CDR3 is CASSPPWLTAHGYTF. The CDR3 region has the DNA TGTGCCAGCTCACCACCGTGGTTAACAGCGCATGGCTACACCTTC.

V is TRBV12-3 or TRBV12-4 and J is TRBJ2-5; TRBD1 aligns across 7 bases. J was trimmed by 6 bases and V by 6 bases; bases with no gene match: 4. CDR3 size: 12 residues. CDR3 loop: CASRRDSQTQYF. In nucleotides, the CDR3 is TGTGCCAGCAGACGGGACAGCCAGACCCAGTACTTC.

The chain uses TRBV4-2 and TRBJ2-7; tentative D call: TRBD1 (5 bases). The germline gives CDR1 LGHNA, CDR2 YNFKEQ. The V end lost 1 base, the J end lost 7 bases, and 8 bases lay between the germline ends. The CDR3 runs to 12 residues. For the CDR3, the DNA is TGTGCCAGCAGCCAAGGTGGACAAGAGCAGTACTTC. Amino acid sequence: CASSQGGQEQYF.

A remark on this clone: Other nucleotide sequences in the sample specify the same CDR3. This CDR3 reads CASSYPGQYGYTF. The DNA of the CDR3 is TGTGCCAGCAGTTACCCCGGGCAATATGGCTACACCTTC. The chain combines TRBV6-5 with TRBJ1-2; D is uncertain. Germline lookup yields CDR1 MNHEY and CDR2 SVGAGI. The CDR3 sequence is 13 residues long. Trimming cost V 2 bases and J 5 bases, with 9 bases left between them.

The V and J genes are TRBV19 and TRBJ1-2, with a weak D call TRBD1 (5 bases). V shed 3 bases and J shed 3 bases, with 11 bases lying between them. The CDR3 is 14 residues long. Germline-derived CDR1 and CDR2 are LNHDA and SQIVND (reference sequence). CDR3 sequence reads: CASSMARVDYGYTF. The CDR3 bases are TGTGCCAGTAGTATGGCCAGGGTGGACTATGGCTACACCTTC.

The rearrangement uses TRBV6-2 or TRBV6-3 and TRBJ1-5; D not certain. Germline V gene data show CDR1 as MNHEY and CDR2 as SVGEGT. V was pared by 3 bases and J by 7 bases, with 13 bases between. This CDR3 spans 14 amino acids. The CDR3 nucleotides read TGTGCCAGCAGTTATGGAGGCGTCGGCCAGCCCCAGCATTTT. Residues: CASSYGGVGQPQHF.

Only a few counts were recorded for this clone. The chain recombines TRBV28 with TRBJ2-7; 7 bases align to TRBD1. This CDR3 comprises 14 residues. Germline V gene sequence: CDR1 MDHEN, CDR2 SYDVKM. Trimming at V came to 6 bases and at J to 5 bases, leaving 10 bases not matched to a gene. The DNA for the CDR3 is TGTGCCAGCAGCGAGACAGGGAACGGCCACGAGCAGTACTTC. This codes for CASSETGNGHEQYF.

The gene calls are TRBV6-2 or TRBV6-3 and TRBJ2-3; possible D gene TRBD1, 6 bases. The V end lost 0 bases, the J end lost 0 bases, and 10 bases lay between the germline ends. Germline CDR1 reads MNHEY; CDR2 reads SVGEGT. The CDR3 has 16 residues. Here the CDR3 DNA reads TGTGCCAGCAGTTACTCTTTTGGGACAAGCACAGATACGCAGTATTTT. Translated, it gives CASSYSFGTSTDTQYF.

The chain combines TRBV18 with TRBJ1-1; the D is unclear. The CDR3 sequence is 13 residues long. Germline V lookup: CDR1 KGHSH, CDR2 LQKENI. V lost 7 bases and J 4 bases, leaving 13 bases between the germline ends. The CDR3 loop reads CASFPGSGTEAFF. The CDR3 nucleotides read TGTGCCAGCTTCCCGGGGTCGGGCACTGAAGCTTTCTTT.

This chain uses TRBV5-4 with TRBJ2-7, with D possibly being TRBD1 (7 bases). Deletions cut 2 bases from V and 0 bases from J, with 9 bases between. The CDR3 runs to 14 residues. CDR1 and CDR2 (germline): SGHNT, YYREEE (reference sequence). The CDR3 DNA sequence: TGTGCCAGCAGCTTCCAGGGGGGCTCCTACGAGCAGTACTTC. Translated: CASSFQGGSYEQYF.

The rearrangement joins TRBV19 to TRBJ1-5; D may be TRBD1 (6 bases). CDR3 length: 14 residues. With 2 bases removed from V and 7 bases from J, the gap between germline ends came to 12 bases. Per the germline V gene, CDR1 is LNHDA and CDR2 is SQIVND (reference sequence). CDR3: CASSITGPGQPQHF. The CDR3, as DNA: TGTGCCAGTAGTATAACAGGGCCGGGACAGCCCCAGCATTTT. The full variable domain, completed using reference TRBV19 and TRBJ1-5, is DGGITQSPKYLFRKEGQNVTLSCEQNLNHDAMYWYRQDPGQGLRLIYYSQIVNDFQKGDIAEGYSVSREKKESFPLTVTSAQKNPTAFYLCASSITGPGQPQHFGDGTRLSIL.

The chain carries TRBV7-2 and TRBJ2-7, with D hard to call. CDR1 is SGHTA, CDR2 FQGNSA, per germline. Between the trimmed V and J ends, which lost 1 base and 0 bases, there was a span of 10 bases. The length of the CDR3 is 15 residues. The DNA for the CDR3 is TGTGCCAGCAGCTTAGAGGCCATAAGCTCCTACGAGCAGTACTTC. Encoded protein: CASSLEAISSYEQYF.

The genes are TRBV5-1 and TRBJ2-5; D may be TRBD1 (5 bases). The CDR3 contains 14 residues. Trimming cost V 0 bases and J 2 bases, with 8 bases left between them. Germline CDR1 reads SGHRS; CDR2 reads YFSETQ. The CDR3 DNA follows: TGCGCCAGCAGCTTGGCCCAGGGTCAAGAGACCCAGTACTTC. This translates into CASSLAQGQETQYF. Variable domain in full (rest from reference TRBV5-1 and TRBJ2-5): KAGVTQTPRYLIKTRGQQVTLSCSPISGHRSVSWYQQTPGQGLQFLFEYFSETQRNKGNFPGRFSGRQFSNSRSEMNVSTLELGDSALYLCASSLAQGQETQYFGPGTRLLVL.

This chain connects TRBV6-5 to TRBJ2-7, with D perhaps TRBD1 (5 bases). Trimming left V 6 bases short and J 5 bases short, with 14 bases between. Germline lookup yields CDR1 MNHEY and CDR2 SVGAGI. The CDR3 runs 13 residues. CDR3 sequence reads: CASSEFREDEQYF. The CDR3 DNA reads as TGTGCCAGCAGCGAGTTCAGGGAAGACGAGCAGTACTTC.

This chain uses TRBV4-1 with TRBJ1-1; TRBD1 matches 7 bases. The ends lost 3 bases at V and 2 bases at J; junction bases unmatched: 6. The CDR3 runs to 15 residues. Germline V gene sequence: CDR1 MGHRA, CDR2 YSYEKL. For the CDR3, the DNA is TGCGCCAGCAGCCAGGAGGGGGCGCAAAACACTGAAGCTTTCTTT. This encodes CASSQEGAQNTEAFF.

The chain uses TRBV11-1 and TRBJ2-7, with TRBD2 matching 8 bases. Germline V CDR1 and CDR2: SGHAT, FQDESV (reference sequence). The CDR3 spans 15 residues. V dropped 0 bases and J dropped 2; count of bases not matched to a gene: 3. CDR3 coding DNA: TGTGCCAGCAGCTTAGCGGGCGGGGGGCCCTACGAGCAGTACTTC. Protein sequence: CASSLAGGGPYEQYF.

The chain carries TRBV12-5 and TRBJ2-7, with TRBD1 identical over 9 bases. Germline-derived CDR1 and CDR2 are LGHNT and FRNRAP. The CDR3 contains 13 residues. J was trimmed by 5 bases and V by 4 bases; bases with no gene match: 3. CDR3 residues: CASGSGQGHEQYF. Here the CDR3 DNA reads TGTGCTAGTGGTTCGGGACAGGGCCACGAGCAGTACTTC.

This chain connects TRBV6-5 to TRBJ2-7; tentatively, D is TRBD2 (6 bases). This CDR3 has 14 amino acids. CDR1 is MNHEY and CDR2 is SVGAGI in the germline V gene. V was pared by 6 bases and J by 4 bases, with 16 bases between. In nucleotides, the CDR3 is TGTGCCAGCAGCTCAGGGTGGGGGGATTACGAGCAGTACTTC. Translated: CASSSGWGDYEQYF.

CDR3 sequence reads: CASSSGTAPNGPQHF. In nucleotides, the CDR3 is TGTGCCAGCAGTTCCGGGACCGCTCCCAATGGGCCCCAGCATTTT. The V gene is TRBV6-2 or TRBV6-3, the J gene TRBJ1-5; D is perhaps TRBD1 (5 bases). Germline V gene lookup returns CDR1 MNHEY and CDR2 SVGEGT. Trimming took 4 bases from V and 9 from J, leaving 19 bases between them. The length of the CDR3 is 15 residues.